Listed here is a single T cell receptor (beta chain). Library preparation (for TCRbeta) was performed with unique molecular identifiers. TCRdb re-called the PCR reads with MiXCR, one entry per CDR3 protein. The sample includes about 510,000 distinct CDR3 sequences, approximately 10% of them seen just once. Germline CDR1 SQVTM, CDR2 ANQGSEA. The CDR3 spans 13 residues. Trimming removed 7 bases at V and 3 bases at J, with 12 bases between. The data were taken from a study of T-cell reconstitution after alpha-beta-depleted transplantation in children. Source: PBMCs, mostly from graft donor cells, taken 180 days after TCRalphabeta/CD19-depleted stem cell transplant. The chain uses TRBV29-1 and TRBJ1-4; D is uncertain. The TCR was taken from a female patient between 2 and 10 years old who had a stem cell transplant for aplastic anemia, so the T cells may come from the graft donor. The CDR3 protein is CSGAMESNEKLFF. CDR3 nucleotides: TGCAGCGGCGCAATGGAGTCTAATGAAAAACTGTTTTTT.